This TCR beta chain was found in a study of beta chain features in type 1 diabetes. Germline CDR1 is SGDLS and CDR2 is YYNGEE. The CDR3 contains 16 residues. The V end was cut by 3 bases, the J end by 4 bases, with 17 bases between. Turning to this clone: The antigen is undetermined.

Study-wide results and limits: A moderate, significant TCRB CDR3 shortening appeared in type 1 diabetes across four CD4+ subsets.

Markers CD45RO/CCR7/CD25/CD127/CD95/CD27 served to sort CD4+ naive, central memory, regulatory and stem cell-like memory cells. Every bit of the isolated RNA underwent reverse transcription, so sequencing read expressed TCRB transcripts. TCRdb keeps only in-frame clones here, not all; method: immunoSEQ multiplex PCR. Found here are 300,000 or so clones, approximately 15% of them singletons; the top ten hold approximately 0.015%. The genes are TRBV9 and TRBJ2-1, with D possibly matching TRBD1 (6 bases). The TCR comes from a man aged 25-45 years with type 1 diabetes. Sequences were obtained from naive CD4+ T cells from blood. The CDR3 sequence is CASSAPGTRTYNEQFF. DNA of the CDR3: TGTGCCAGCAGCGCCCCCGGGACAAGGACGTACAATGAGCAGTTCTTC.